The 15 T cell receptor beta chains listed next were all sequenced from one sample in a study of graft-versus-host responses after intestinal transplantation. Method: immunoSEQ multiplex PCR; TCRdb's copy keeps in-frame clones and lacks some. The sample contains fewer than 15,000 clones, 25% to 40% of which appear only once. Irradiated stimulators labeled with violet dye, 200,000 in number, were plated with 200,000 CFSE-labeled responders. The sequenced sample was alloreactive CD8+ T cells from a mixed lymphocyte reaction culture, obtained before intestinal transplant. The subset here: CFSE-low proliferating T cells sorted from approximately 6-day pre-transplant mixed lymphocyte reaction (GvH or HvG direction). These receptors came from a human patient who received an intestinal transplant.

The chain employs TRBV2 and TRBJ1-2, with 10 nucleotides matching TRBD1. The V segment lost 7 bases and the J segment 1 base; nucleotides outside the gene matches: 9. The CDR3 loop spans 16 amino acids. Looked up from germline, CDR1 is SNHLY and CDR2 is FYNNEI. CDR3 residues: CASTMGGQGFNYGYTF. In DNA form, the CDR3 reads TGTGCCAGCACCATGGGGGGACAGGGGTTTAACTATGGCTACACCTTC.

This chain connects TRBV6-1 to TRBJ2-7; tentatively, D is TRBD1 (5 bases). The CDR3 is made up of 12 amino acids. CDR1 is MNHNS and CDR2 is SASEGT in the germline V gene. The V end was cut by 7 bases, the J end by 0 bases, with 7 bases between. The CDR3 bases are TGTGCCAGCACAGACAGCTCCTACGAGCAGTACTTC. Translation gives CASTDSSYEQYF.

The CDR3 here is CASSKSGVSYNEQFF. CDR3 bases: TGTGCCAGCAGCAAATCGGGGGTATCCTACAATGAGCAGTTCTTC. This sequence joins TRBV6-1 and TRBJ2-1; weak D call: TRBD2 (6 bases). The germline V and J ends were trimmed by 6 bases and 1 base, with 13 bases remaining between them. Looked up from germline, CDR1 is MNHNS and CDR2 is SASEGT. This CDR3 contains 15 residues.

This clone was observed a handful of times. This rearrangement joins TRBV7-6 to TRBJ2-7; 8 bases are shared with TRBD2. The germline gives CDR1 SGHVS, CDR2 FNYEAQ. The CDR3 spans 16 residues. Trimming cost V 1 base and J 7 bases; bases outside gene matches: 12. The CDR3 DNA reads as TGTGCCAGCAGCTTAGGGACTAGCCCTACGTTTGGGGAGCAGTACTTC. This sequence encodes CASSLGTSPTFGEQYF.

CDR3 region: CATQGSYEQYF. The CDR3 region has the DNA TGTGCCACACAGGGCTCCTACGAGCAGTACTTC. This chain uses TRBV19 with TRBJ2-7, with a tentative D call TRBD1 (6 bases). Trimming left V 10 bases short and J 0 bases short, with 7 bases between. The CDR3 is 11 amino acids. Germline CDR1 is LNHDA and CDR2 is SQIVND (reference sequence).

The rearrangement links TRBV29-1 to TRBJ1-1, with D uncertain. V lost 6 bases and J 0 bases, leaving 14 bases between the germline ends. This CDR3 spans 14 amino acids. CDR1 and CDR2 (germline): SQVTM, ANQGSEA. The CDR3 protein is CSVITIAMNTEAFF. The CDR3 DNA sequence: TGCAGCGTCATTACTATAGCGATGAACACTGAAGCTTTCTTT.

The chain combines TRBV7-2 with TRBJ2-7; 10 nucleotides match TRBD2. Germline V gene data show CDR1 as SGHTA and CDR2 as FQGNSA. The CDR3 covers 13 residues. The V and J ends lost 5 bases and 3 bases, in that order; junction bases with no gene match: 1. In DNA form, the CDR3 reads TGTGCCAGCAGCCCTAGCGGGAGCTACGAGCAGTACTTC. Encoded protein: CASSPSGSYEQYF.

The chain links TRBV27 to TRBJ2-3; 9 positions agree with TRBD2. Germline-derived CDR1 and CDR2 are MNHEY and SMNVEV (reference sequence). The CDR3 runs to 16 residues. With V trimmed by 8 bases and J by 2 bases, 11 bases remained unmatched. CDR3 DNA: TGTGCCAGCTATCCCCTGGCGGGGGGGTACACAGATACGCAGTATTTT. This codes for CASYPLAGGYTDTQYF.

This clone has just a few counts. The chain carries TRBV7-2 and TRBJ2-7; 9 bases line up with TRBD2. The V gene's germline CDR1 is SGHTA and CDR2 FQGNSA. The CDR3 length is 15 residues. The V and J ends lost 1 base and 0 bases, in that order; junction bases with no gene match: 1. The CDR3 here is CASSLGLAASYEQYF. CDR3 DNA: TGTGCCAGCAGCTTAGGACTAGCGGCCTCCTACGAGCAGTACTTC.

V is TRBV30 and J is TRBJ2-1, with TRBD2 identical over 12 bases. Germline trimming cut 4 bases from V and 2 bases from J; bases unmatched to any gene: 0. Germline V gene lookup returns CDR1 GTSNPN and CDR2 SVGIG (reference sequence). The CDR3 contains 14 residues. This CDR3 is CAWTSGGAYNEQFF. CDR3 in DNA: TGTGCCTGGACTAGCGGGGGGGCCTACAATGAGCAGTTCTTC.

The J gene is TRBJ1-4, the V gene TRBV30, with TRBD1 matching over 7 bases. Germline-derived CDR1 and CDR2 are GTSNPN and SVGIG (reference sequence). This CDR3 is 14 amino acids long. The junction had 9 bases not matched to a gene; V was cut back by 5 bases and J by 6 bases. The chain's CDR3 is CAWDPRGLDEKLFF. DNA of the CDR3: TGTGCCTGGGACCCCAGGGGGTTGGATGAAAAACTGTTTTTT.

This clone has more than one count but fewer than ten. CDR3 region: CASSAGQDNSPLHF. CDR3 sequence (DNA): TGTGCCAGCAGCGCGGGACAGGATAATTCACCCCTCCACTTT. V is TRBV27 and J is TRBJ1-6; 8 bases line up with TRBD1. V lost 6 bases and J lost 5; bases outside the gene matches: 3. Germline V CDR1 and CDR2: MNHEY, SMNVEV (reference sequence). The CDR3 is 14 residues long.

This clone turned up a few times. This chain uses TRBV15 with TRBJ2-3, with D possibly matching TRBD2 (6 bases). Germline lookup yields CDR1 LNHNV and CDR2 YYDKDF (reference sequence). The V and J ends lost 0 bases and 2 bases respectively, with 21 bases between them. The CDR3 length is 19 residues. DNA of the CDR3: TGTGCCACCAGCAGAGAGACGGTGTGGGGGGAAAGGGACACAGATACGCAGTATTTT. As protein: CATSRETVWGERDTDTQYF.

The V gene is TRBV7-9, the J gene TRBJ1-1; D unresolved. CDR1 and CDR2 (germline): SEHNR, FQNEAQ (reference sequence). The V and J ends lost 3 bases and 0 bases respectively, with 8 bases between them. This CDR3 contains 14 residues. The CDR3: CASSFTKLNTEAFF. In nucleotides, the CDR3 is TGTGCCAGCAGCTTTACTAAATTGAACACTGAAGCTTTCTTT.

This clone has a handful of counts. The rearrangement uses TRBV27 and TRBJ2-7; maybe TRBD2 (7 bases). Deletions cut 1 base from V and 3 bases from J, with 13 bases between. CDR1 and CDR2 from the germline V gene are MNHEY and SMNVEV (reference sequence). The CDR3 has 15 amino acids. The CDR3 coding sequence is TGTGCCAGCAGTTTATACGCGGGGGCGGACTACGAGCAGTACTTC. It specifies CASSLYAGADYEQYF.